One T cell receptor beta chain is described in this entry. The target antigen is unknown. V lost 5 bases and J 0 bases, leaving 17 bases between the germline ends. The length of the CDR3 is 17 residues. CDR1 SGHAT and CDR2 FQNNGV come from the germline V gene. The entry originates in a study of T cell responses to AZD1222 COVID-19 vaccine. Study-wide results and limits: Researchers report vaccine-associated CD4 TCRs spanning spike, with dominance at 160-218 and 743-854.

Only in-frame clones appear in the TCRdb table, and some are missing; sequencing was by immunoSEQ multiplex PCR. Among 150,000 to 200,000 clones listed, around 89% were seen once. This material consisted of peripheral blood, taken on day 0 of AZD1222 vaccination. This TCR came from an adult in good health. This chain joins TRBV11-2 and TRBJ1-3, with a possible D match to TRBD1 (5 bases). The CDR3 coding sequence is TGTGCCAGCAGCCCGCGGGGCGGATGGGGCTCTGGAAACACCATATATTTT. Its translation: CASSPRGGWGSGNTIYF.